These 27 T cell receptor beta chains were sequenced from one sample in a study of blood T cell repertoires in COVID-19. Clones were read by immunoSEQ multiplex PCR, and TCRdb kept only the in-frame ones, dropping some. Among about 130,000 clones, about 85% were seen once, and the ten largest hold 27%. Source material: peripheral blood. The receptor source for this set is a woman older than 75 with acute or convalescent COVID-19.

The genes are TRBV19 and TRBJ2-7, with D perhaps TRBD1 (5 bases). This CDR3 region has 11 residues. V was cut by 6 bases and J by 6 bases, with 9 bases left in between. In germline, CDR1 is LNHDA, CDR2 SQIVND (reference sequence). In nucleotides, the CDR3 is TGTGCCAGTAGAGGGGAAGGCGAGCAGTACGTC. It specifies CASRGEGEQYV.

The CDR3 DNA sequence: TGTGCCAGCAGCTTAGCAAGAGACAGGGACCATGGCTACACCTTC. Amino acid sequence: CASSLARDRDHGYTF. V usage is TRBV7-9 and J usage is TRBJ1-2, with 7 bases that match TRBD1. J gave up 6 bases and V 0 bases, and 7 bases lay outside the gene matches. The germline CDR1 and CDR2 sequences are SEHNR and FQNEAQ (reference sequence). The CDR3 has 15 residues.

In its sample, this clone was seen once. This rearrangement joins TRBV5-6 to TRBJ2-7, with D possibly being TRBD1 (5 bases). In germline, CDR1 is SGHDT, CDR2 YYEEEE. This CDR3 spans 12 amino acids. The V gene lost 4 bases and the J gene lost 4 bases, with 9 bases spanning the gap. The CDR3 is CASSDQGYEQYV. The DNA of the CDR3 is TGTGCCAGCAGCGATCAGGGATACGAGCAGTACGTC.

A few counts support this clone. The rearrangement uses TRBV19 and TRBJ1-1; 9 nucleotides line up with TRBD1. This CDR3 has 14 amino acids. Germline CDR1 LNHDA, CDR2 SQIVND (reference sequence). The junction had 4 bases not matched to a gene; V was cut back by 7 bases and J by 1 base. CDR3 sequence reads: CASTAGQGNTEAFF. As DNA, the CDR3 is TGTGCCAGTACCGCGGGACAGGGGAACACTGAAGCTTTCTTT. Combining the CDR3 with reference TRBV19 and TRBJ1-1 gives the whole variable domain DGGITQSPKYLFRKEGQNVTLSCEQNLNHDAMYWYRQDPGQGLRLIYYSQIVNDFQKGDIAEGYSVSREKKESFPLTVTSAQKNPTAFYLCASTAGQGNTEAFFGQGTRLTVV.

The rearrangement links TRBV11-2 to TRBJ2-3, with TRBD1 matching over 12 bases. Germline-derived CDR1 and CDR2 are SGHAT and FQNNGV. CDR3 length: 17 residues. Unmatched junction bases numbered 11, after V lost 6 bases and J lost 4 bases. In nucleotides, the CDR3 is TGTGCCAGCAGACTCCGTTCCGGGACAGGGGGCCCAGATACGCAGTATTTT. Its translation is CASRLRSGTGGPDTQYF.

J is TRBJ1-3 and V is TRBV7-2; no clear D gene. Germline V gene data show CDR1 as SGHTA and CDR2 as FQGNSA. This CDR3 contains 16 residues. Trimming removed 2 bases at V and 0 bases at J, with 11 bases between. The CDR3 nucleotides read TGTGCCAGCAGCTTATCTCTGACTGGCTCTGGAAACACCATATATTTT. It translates to CASSLSLTGSGNTIYF.

V usage is TRBV5-1 and J usage is TRBJ1-1; 7 nucleotides agree with TRBD1. J lost 5 bases, V lost 4 bases, and 5 bases had no gene match. The CDR3 runs to 13 residues. Germline CDR1 reads SGHRS; CDR2 reads YFSETQ. The CDR3 nucleotides read TGCGCCAGCAGCGAACAGGGGTATACTGAAGCTTTCTTT. Translating it yields CASSEQGYTEAFF. The full variable domain, its missing parts supplied by reference TRBV5-1 and TRBJ1-1, is KAGVTQTPRYLIKTRGQQVTLSCSPISGHRSVSWYQQTPGQGLQFLFEYFSETQRNKGNFPGRFSGRQFSNSRSEMNVSTLELGDSALYLCASSEQGYTEAFFGQGTRLTVV.

The chain combines TRBV7-9 with TRBJ1-3; the D gene is possibly TRBD1 (5 bases). There are 18 residues in the CDR3. CDR1 is SEHNR and CDR2 is FQNEAQ in the germline V gene (reference sequence). The V end was cut by 5 bases, the J end by 1 base, with 21 bases between. Here the CDR3 DNA reads TGTGCCAGCAGCGCGAAGGGGCCCGGGCAGACTTCTGGAAACACCATATATTTT. This translates into CASSAKGPGQTSGNTIYF.

The V gene is TRBV7-6, the J gene TRBJ1-1, with D possibly being TRBD1 (5 bases). Germline V CDR1 and CDR2: SGHVS, FNYEAQ. Trimming took 1 base from V and 4 from J, leaving 7 bases between them. This CDR3 region has 13 residues. CDR3 region: CASSLGQFTEAFF. The DNA of the CDR3 is TGTGCCAGCAGCTTAGGACAGTTCACTGAAGCTTTCTTT.

J is TRBJ2-7 and V is TRBV6-1, with 9 bases fitting TRBD1. The CDR3 has 15 amino acids. Germline CDR1 MNHNS, CDR2 SASEGT. The V segment lost 0 bases and the J segment 6 bases; nucleotides outside the gene matches: 6. The CDR3 region has the DNA TGTGCCAGCAGTGAAGCCGACGCGACAGGGGGCGAGCAGTACTTC. Protein product: CASSEADATGGEQYF.

The chain has TRBV10-3 and TRBJ2-3; D is possibly TRBD2 (5 bases). Trimming cost V 7 bases and J 2 bases, with 19 bases left between them. The CDR3 extends over 16 amino acids. Germline CDR1 and CDR2: ENHRY and SYGVKD. In nucleotides, the CDR3 is TGTGCCATCACCCCGGTTGAGAGCGGAAACACAGATACGCAGTATTTT. This encodes CAITPVESGNTDTQYF.

The chain is built from TRBV2 and TRBJ1-5, with TRBD1 matching over 7 bases. The J segment lost 6 bases and the V segment lost 6 bases, leaving 8 bases of the junction unmatched. Germline CDR1 is SNHLY and CDR2 is FYNNEI. The CDR3 has 14 amino acids. The CDR3 bases are TGTGCCAGCAGAGAGACAGGGTTTAGTCAGCCCCAGCATTTT. As protein: CASRETGFSQPQHF.

The chain has TRBV3-1 (or the pseudogene TRBV3-2) and TRBJ1-4; 9 bases are shared with TRBD1. V trimming: 4 bases; J trimming: 7 bases; junction bases outside the gene matches: 7. The germline CDR1 and CDR2 sequences are LGHDT and YNNKEL (reference sequence). There are 15 residues in the CDR3. The CDR3, as DNA: TGTGCCAGCAGCCTAACAGGGGGCGGTTCTGAAAAACTGTTTTTT. Translating gives CASSLTGGGSEKLFF.

The chain is built from TRBV2 and TRBJ2-7; no reliable D call. V dropped 2 bases and J dropped 2 bases, with 4 bases sitting between them. Per germline, CDR1 SNHLY and CDR2 FYNNEI. This CDR3 region has 12 residues. In nucleotides, the CDR3 is TGTGCCAGCAGTGAACTCCCCTACGAGCAGTACTTC. This sequence encodes CASSELPYEQYF.

V usage is TRBV2 and J usage is TRBJ1-5; 7 bases line up with TRBD1. V lost 6 bases and J lost 7; bases outside the gene matches: 6. This CDR3 spans 13 amino acids. CDR1 and CDR2 (germline): SNHLY, FYNNEI. The CDR3 DNA reads TGTGCCAGCAGGTCACAGGGGTTGCAGCCCCAGCATTTT. Protein product: CASRSQGLQPQHF.

V gene TRBV20-1 combines with J gene TRBJ2-1; 9 positions match TRBD2. Looked up from germline, CDR1 is DFQATT and CDR2 is SNEGSKA (reference sequence). CDR3 length: 15 amino acids. V shed 3 bases, J shed 7 bases, and the junction held 10 bases outside the gene matches. The CDR3 is CSASGGGAGLNEQFF. In DNA, the CDR3 is TGCAGTGCTAGTGGCGGGGGGGCAGGGTTGAATGAGCAGTTCTTC.

This chain joins TRBV20-1 and TRBJ1-5; 12 bases match TRBD1. The trim removed 3 bases at V and 6 bases at J, leaving 3 bases unmatched. Germline CDR1 reads DFQATT; CDR2 reads SNEGSKA (reference sequence). This CDR3 is 14 amino acids long. CDR3 protein: CSASGTGGSQPQHF. As DNA, the CDR3 is TGCAGTGCTAGTGGGACAGGGGGCTCTCAGCCCCAGCATTTT.

J is TRBJ1-1 and V is TRBV6-1; D call uncertain. V gave up 2 bases and J gave up 1 base, with 5 bases separating them. The CDR3 totals 13 residues. Germline V lookup: CDR1 MNHNS, CDR2 SASEGT. DNA of the CDR3: TGTGCCAGCAGTGAACACTGGAACACTGAAGCTTTCTTT. Translation gives CASSEHWNTEAFF.

The chain recombines TRBV7-9 with TRBJ1-2; perhaps TRBD1 as D (5 bases). Germline V CDR1 and CDR2: SEHNR, FQNEAQ (reference sequence). The V end was cut by 4 bases, the J end by 7 bases, with 16 bases between. The CDR3 is 14 amino acids. DNA of the CDR3: TGTGCCAGCAGCTGGGCGGGGGGGTTCGGTGGCTACACCTTC. Amino acids: CASSWAGGFGGYTF. Based on the CDR3 plus reference TRBV7-9 and TRBJ1-2, the full variable domain is DTGVSQNPRHKITKRGQNVTFRCDPISEHNRLYWYRQTLGQGPEFLTYFQNEAQLEKSRLLSDRFSAERPKGSFSTLEIQRTEQGDSAMYLCASSWAGGFGGYTFGSGTRLTVV.

J is TRBJ1-2 and V is TRBV10-1; 11 positions agree with TRBD1. V shed 8 bases and J 8 bases; nucleotides not matched to a gene: 16. CDR1 is WNHNN and CDR2 is SYGVQD in the germline V gene (reference sequence). The CDR3 runs 16 residues. The DNA of the CDR3 is TGCGCCAGCCCTGGACAGGGGGCACCCTCGGTCCGGGGCTACACCTTC. It translates to CASPGQGAPSVRGYTF.

The rearrangement links TRBV3-1 (or the pseudogene TRBV3-2) to TRBJ1-6, with unresolved D. The CDR3 is 16 residues long. The V end was cut by 4 bases, the J end by 10 bases, with 20 bases between. Germline V gene data show CDR1 as LGHDT and CDR2 as YNNKEL (reference sequence). In DNA form, the CDR3 reads TGTGCCAGCAGCCGCCCCAACCGGGGAGGGCGGTCACCCCTCCACTTT. It translates to CASSRPNRGGRSPLHF.

This rearrangement joins TRBV18 to TRBJ1-5; unclear D gene. CDR3 length: 15 amino acids. Trimming removed 3 bases at V and 0 bases at J, with 9 bases between. Germline V gene lookup returns CDR1 KGHSH and CDR2 LQKENI. CDR3 loop: CASSPGGYSNQPQHF. The CDR3 DNA sequence: TGTGCCAGCTCACCTGGAGGGTATAGCAATCAGCCCCAGCATTTT.

This rearrangement joins TRBV9 to TRBJ1-1; the D gene is possibly TRBD1 (5 bases). The V gene lost 3 bases and the J gene lost 11 bases, with 17 bases spanning the gap. The CDR3 is made up of 13 amino acids. Germline CDR1 and CDR2: SGDLS and YYNGEE. The CDR3, as DNA: TGTGCCAGCAGCGGAGCAATAGCGGGGGAGGCTTTCTTT. Its translation is CASSGAIAGEAFF.

The count of this clone is one. This chain uses TRBV19 with TRBJ1-2; 7 bases fit TRBD1. V gave up 4 bases and J gave up 1 base; unmatched junction bases: 6. Germline V CDR1 and CDR2: LNHDA, SQIVND (reference sequence). The length of the CDR3 is 15 residues. CDR3 sequence reads: CASSNLGTDNYGYTF. The DNA for the CDR3 is TGTGCCAGTAGTAATTTGGGGACAGATAACTATGGCTACACCTTC.

V and J are TRBV27 and TRBJ1-6, with a tentative D call TRBD1 (6 bases). The ends were cut back, 9 bases at V and 7 bases at J, with 22 bases in the middle. Germline CDR1 reads MNHEY; CDR2 reads SMNVEV (reference sequence). This CDR3 has 16 amino acids. In nucleotides, the CDR3 is TGTGCCAGTTCATTACGGGGGGGCGCATGGAATTCACCCCTCCACTTT. Its protein is CASSLRGGAWNSPLHF.

The V and J genes are TRBV18 and TRBJ1-5; tentative D call: TRBD1 (6 bases). The V gene's germline CDR1 is KGHSH and CDR2 LQKENI. V was shortened by 4 bases and J by 5 bases, with 12 bases between the two germline ends. CDR3 size: 14 residues. CDR3 sequence reads: CASSQGVAYQPQHF. CDR3 nucleotides: TGTGCCAGCTCACAGGGGGTCGCATATCAGCCCCAGCATTTT.

The chain is built from TRBV2 and TRBJ2-3; 8 bases agree with TRBD2. The CDR3 extends over 18 amino acids. CDR1 and CDR2 from the germline V gene are SNHLY and FYNNEI. The V and J ends lost 3 bases and 4 bases, in that order; junction bases with no gene match: 15. This CDR3 is CASSDPRGGSRTADTQYF. CDR3 coding DNA: TGTGCCAGCAGTGACCCCCGGGGGGGTTCGAGAACCGCAGATACGCAGTATTTT.